This record concerns one T cell receptor beta chain sequence. Its antigen is as yet unknown. The sample comes from a study of cytomegalovirus exposure and HLA in healthy donors. About the research overall: An early release of data contained 75 million to 90 million unique TCRs, which came from HLA-typed donors. Assignment to the Caucasian-associated ancestry cluster applied to around 76% of the approximately 420 genotyped donors.

Germline V gene sequence: CDR1 KGHSH, CDR2 LQKENI. V lost 5 bases and J lost 2, with 9 bases in between. The CDR3 contains 13 residues. General study findings and limits: CMV serostatus stood as the only immune exposure information on hand.

PCR used 60 Vbeta primers and 13 Jbeta primers. Only in-frame clones appear in the TCRdb table, and some are missing; sequencing was by immunoSEQ multiplex PCR. The sample yields under 200,000 clones, 60% to 80% seen once. This sequence was found in a man aged 50-59 years in good health and CMV-seropositive. The sample was PBMCs. The chain uses TRBV18 and TRBJ1-2; TRBD1 is a possible D gene (5 bases). The CDR3, as DNA: TGTGCCAGCTCAATAGACAGAAACTATGGCTACACCTTC. As protein: CASSIDRNYGYTF.